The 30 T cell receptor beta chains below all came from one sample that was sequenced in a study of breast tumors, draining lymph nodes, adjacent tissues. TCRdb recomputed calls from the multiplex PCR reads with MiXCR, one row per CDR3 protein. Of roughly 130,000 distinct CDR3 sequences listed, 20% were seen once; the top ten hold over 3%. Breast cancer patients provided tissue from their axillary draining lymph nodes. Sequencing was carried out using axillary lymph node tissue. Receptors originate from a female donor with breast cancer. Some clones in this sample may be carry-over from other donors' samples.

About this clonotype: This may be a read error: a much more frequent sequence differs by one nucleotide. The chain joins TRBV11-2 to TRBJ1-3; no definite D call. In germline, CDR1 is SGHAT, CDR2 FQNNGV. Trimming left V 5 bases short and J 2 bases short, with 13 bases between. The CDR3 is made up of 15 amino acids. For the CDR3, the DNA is TGTGCCAGCAGCCGGGAGGAGGCCACTGGAAACACCATATATTTT. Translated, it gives CASSREEATGNTIYF.

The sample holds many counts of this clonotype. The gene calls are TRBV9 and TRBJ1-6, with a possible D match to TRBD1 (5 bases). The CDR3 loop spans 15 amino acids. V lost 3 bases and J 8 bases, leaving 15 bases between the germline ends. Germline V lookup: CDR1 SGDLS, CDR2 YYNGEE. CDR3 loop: CASSAAGGTDSPLHF. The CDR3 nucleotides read TGTGCCAGCAGCGCAGCGGGGGGGACGGATTCACCCCTCCACTTT.

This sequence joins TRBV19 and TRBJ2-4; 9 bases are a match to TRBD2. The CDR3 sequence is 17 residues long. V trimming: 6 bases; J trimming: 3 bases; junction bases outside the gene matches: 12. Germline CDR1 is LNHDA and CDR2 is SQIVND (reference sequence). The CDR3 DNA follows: TGTGCCAGTAGGTCGACCGGGACTAGCAGAGACAAAAACATTCAGTACTTC. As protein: CASRSTGTSRDKNIQYF.

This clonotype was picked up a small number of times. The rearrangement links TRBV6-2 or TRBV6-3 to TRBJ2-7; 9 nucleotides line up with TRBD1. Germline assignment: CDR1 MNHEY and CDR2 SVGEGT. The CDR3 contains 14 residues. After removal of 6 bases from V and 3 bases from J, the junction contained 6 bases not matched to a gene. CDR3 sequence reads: CASRTGTGHYEQYF. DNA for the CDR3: TGTGCCAGCAGAACCGGGACAGGGCACTACGAGCAGTACTTC.

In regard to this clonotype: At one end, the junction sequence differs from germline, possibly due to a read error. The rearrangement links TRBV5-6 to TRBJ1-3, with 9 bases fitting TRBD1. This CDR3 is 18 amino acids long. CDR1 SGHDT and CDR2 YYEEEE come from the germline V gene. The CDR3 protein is CASSPGGDRDYSGSTIYF. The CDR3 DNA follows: TGTGCCAGCAGCCCCGGCGGGGACAGGGATTACTCTGGAAGCACCATATATTTT.

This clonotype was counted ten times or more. CDR3 in amino acids: CASSLLNGLAAEQYF. The DNA of the CDR3 is TGTGCCAGCAGCCTTCTCAACGGACTAGCCGCCGAGCAGTACTTC. V gene TRBV3-1 combines with J gene TRBJ2-7, with 8 bases matching TRBD2. Trimming at V came to 4 bases and at J to 6 bases, leaving 11 bases not matched to a gene. The CDR3 runs to 15 residues. Germline CDR1 LGHDT, CDR2 YNNKEL (reference sequence).

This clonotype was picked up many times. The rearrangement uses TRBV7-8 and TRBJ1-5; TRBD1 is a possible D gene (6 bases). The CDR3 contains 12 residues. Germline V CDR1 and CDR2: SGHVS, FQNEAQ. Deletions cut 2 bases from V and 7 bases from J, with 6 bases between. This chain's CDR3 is CASSLQGQPQHF. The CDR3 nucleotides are TGTGCCAGCAGCTTACAGGGGCAGCCCCAGCATTTT. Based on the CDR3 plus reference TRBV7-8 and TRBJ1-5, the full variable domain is GAGVSQSPRYKVAKRGQDVALRCDPISGHVSLFWYQQALGQGPEFLTYFQNEAQLDKSGLPSDRFFAERPEGSVSTLKIQRTQQEDSAVYLCASSLQGQPQHFGDGTRLSIL.

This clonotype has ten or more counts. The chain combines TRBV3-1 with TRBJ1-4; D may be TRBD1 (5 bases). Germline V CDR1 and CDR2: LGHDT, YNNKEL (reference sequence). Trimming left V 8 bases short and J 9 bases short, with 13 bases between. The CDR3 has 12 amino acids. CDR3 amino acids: CASRDPWQKLFF. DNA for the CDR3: TGTGCCAGCCGGGACCCCTGGCAAAAACTGTTTTTT.

CDR3 sequence (DNA): TGTGCCAGCAACCCTCCGGGACGGCCCGTTTACAACTATGGCTACACCTTC. Protein: CASNPPGRPVYNYGYTF. The rearrangement links TRBV5-4 to TRBJ1-2, with D possibly matching TRBD1 (5 bases). The CDR3 loop spans 17 amino acids. Between the trimmed V and J ends, which lost 6 bases and 2 bases, there was a span of 23 bases. CDR1 and CDR2 (germline): SGHNT, YYREEE (reference sequence).

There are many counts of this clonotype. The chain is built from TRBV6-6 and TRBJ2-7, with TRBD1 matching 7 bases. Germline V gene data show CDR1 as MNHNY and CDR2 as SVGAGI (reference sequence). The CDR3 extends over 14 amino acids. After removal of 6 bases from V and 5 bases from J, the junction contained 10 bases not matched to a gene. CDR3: CASSLRDSGHEQYF. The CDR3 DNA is TGTGCCAGCAGCCTAAGGGACAGCGGCCACGAGCAGTACTTC.

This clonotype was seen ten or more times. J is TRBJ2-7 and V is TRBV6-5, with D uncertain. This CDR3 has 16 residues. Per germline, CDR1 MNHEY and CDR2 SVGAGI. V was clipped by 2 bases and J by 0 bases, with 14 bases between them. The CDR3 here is CASSYGGGRSSYEQYF. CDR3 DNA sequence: TGTGCCAGCAGTTACGGTGGTGGCAGGAGCTCCTACGAGCAGTACTTC.

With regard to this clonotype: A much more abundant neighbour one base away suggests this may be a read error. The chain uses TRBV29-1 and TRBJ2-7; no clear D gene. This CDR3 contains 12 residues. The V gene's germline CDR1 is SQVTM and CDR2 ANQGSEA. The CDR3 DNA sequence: TGCGGCGTTGACCTTTCTGGGGTCGAGCAGTACTTC. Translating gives CGVDLSGVEQYF.

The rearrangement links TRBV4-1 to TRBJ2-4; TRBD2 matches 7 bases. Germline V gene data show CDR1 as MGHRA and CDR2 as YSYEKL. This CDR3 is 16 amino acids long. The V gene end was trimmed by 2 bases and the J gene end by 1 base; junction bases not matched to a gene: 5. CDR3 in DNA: TGCGCCAGCAGCCAAACTAGCGCAGGGGCCAAAAACATTCAGTACTTC. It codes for CASSQTSAGAKNIQYF.

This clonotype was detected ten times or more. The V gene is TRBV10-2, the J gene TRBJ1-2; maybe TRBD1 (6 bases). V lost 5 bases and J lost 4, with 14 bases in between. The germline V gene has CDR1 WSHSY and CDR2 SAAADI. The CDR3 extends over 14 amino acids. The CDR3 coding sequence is TGCGCCAGCAGTACACAGGGAATGAGCTATGGCTACACCTTC. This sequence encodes CASSTQGMSYGYTF.

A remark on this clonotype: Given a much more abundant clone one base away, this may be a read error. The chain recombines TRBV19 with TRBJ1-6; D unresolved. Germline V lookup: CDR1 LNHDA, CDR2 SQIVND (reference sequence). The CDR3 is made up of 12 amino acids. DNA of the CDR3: TGTGCCAGTAATTCAGTTAATTCACCCCCCCACTTT. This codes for CASNSVNSPPHF. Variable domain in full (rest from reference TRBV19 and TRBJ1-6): DGGITQSPKYLFRKEGQNVTLSCEQNLNHDAMYWYRQDPGQGLRLIYYSQIVNDFQKGDIAEGYSVSREKKESFPLTVTSAQKNPTAFYLCASNSVNSPPHFGNGTRLTVT.

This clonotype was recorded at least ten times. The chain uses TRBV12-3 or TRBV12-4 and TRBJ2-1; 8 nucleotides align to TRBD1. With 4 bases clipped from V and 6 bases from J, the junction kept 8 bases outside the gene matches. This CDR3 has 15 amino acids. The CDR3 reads CASSSLDRVANEQFF. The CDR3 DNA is TGTGCCAGCAGTTCCTTGGACAGGGTGGCCAATGAGCAGTTCTTC.

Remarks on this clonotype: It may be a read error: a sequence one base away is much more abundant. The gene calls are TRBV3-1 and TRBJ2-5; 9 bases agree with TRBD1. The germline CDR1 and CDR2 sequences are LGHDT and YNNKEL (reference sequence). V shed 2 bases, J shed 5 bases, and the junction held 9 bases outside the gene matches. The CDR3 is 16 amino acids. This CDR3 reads CASSQFDTGGRETQYF. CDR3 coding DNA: TGTGCCAGCAGCCAATTCGATACAGGGGGCAGGGAGACCCAGTACTTC.

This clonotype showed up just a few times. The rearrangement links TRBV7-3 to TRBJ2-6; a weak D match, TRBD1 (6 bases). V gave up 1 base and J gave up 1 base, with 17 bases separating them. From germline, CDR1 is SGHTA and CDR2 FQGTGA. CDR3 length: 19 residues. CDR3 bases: TGTGCCAGCAGCTTAATCGGTGTTGGGGGCGCGTCTGGGGCCAACGTCCTGACTTTC. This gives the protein CASSLIGVGGASGANVLTF.

This CDR3 is CASSEGAGTVWTIQYF. DNA for the CDR3: TGTGCCAGCAGTGAAGGAGCGGGGACAGTCTGGACCATTCAGTACTTC. The V call is TRBV6-1, the J call TRBJ2-4; D assignment may be TRBD1 or TRBD2 (7 bases each). Trimming removed 1 base at V and 9 bases at J, with 19 bases between. The CDR3 consists of 16 residues. Germline V gene sequence: CDR1 MNHNS, CDR2 SASEGT.

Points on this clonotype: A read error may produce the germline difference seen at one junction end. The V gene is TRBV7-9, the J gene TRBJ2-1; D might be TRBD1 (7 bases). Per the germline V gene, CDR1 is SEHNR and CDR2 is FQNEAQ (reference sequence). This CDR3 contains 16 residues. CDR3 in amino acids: CDSSLMPSRGANEQFF. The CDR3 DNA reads TGTGACAGCAGCTTAATGCCCAGCAGGGGGGCCAATGAGCAGTTCTTC.

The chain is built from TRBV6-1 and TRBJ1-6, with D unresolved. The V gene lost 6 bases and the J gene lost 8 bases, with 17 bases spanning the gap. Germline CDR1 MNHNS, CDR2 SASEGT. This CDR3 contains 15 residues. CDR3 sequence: CASRDQNLGDSPLHF. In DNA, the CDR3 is TGTGCCAGCAGAGACCAGAATCTCGGGGATTCACCCCTCCACTTT.

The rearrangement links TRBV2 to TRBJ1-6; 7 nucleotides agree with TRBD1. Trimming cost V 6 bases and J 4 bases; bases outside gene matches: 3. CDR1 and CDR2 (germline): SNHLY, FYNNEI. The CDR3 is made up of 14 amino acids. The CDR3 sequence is CASSGQDYNSPLHF. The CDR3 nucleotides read TGTGCCAGCAGCGGACAGGATTATAATTCACCCCTCCACTTT.

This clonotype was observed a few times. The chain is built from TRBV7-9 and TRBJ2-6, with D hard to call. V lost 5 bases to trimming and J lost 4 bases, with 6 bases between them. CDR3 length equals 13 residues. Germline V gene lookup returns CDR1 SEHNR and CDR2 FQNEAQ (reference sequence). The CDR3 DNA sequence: TGTGCCAGCAGCGACCGAGGGGCCAACGTCCTGACTTTC. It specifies CASSDRGANVLTF.

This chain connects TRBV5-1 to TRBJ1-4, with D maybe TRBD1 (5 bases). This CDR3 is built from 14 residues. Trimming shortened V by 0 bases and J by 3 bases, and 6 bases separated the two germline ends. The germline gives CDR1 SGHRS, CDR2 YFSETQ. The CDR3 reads CASSLGQSNEKLFF. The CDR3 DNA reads TGCGCCAGCAGCTTGGGACAGTCTAATGAAAAACTGTTTTTT.

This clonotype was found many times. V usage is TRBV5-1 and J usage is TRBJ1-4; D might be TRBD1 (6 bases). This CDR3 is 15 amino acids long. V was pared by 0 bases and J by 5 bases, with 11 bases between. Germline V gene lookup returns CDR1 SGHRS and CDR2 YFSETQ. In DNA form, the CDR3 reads TGCGCCAGCAGCTTGGCCAGGGGTGGGAATGAAAAACTGTTTTTT. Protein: CASSLARGGNEKLFF.

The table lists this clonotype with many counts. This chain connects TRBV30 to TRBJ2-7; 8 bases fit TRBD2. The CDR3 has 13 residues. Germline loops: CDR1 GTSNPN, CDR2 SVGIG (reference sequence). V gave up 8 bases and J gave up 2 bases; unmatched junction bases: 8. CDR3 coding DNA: TGTGCCGGAATAGCGGGAACTACCTACGAGCAGTACTTC. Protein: CAGIAGTTYEQYF.

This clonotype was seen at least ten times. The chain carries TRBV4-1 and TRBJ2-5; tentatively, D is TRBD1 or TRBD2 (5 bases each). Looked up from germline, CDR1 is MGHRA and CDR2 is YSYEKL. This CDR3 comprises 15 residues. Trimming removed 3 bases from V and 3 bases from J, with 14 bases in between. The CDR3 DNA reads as TGCGCCAGCAGCCAGCTTATTCAGGGAGAAGAGACCCAGTACTTC. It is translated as CASSQLIQGEETQYF.

CDR3 protein: CASKGRGMRTGELFF. CDR3 DNA sequence: TGTGCCAGCAAGGGCAGGGGGATGCGGACCGGGGAGCTGTTTTTT. The chain combines TRBV28 with TRBJ2-2; 7 bases map to TRBD1. The J segment lost 5 bases and the V segment lost 7 bases, leaving 10 bases of the junction unmatched. The CDR3 is 15 amino acids. Germline V lookup: CDR1 MDHEN, CDR2 SYDVKM.

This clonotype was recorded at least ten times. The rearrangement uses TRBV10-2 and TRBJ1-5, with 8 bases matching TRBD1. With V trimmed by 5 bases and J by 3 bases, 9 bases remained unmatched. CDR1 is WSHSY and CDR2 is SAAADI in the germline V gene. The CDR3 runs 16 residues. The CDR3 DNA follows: TGCGCCAGCAGTCCGAAGACAGGGGTTTTCAATCAGCCCCAGCATTTT. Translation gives CASSPKTGVFNQPQHF.

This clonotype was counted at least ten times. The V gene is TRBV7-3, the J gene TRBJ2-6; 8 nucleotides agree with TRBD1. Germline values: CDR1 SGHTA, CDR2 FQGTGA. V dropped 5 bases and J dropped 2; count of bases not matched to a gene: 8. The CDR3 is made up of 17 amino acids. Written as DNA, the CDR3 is TGTGCCAGCAGCGACACTAACAGGGGGACTGGGGCCAACGTCCTGACTTTC. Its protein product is CASSDTNRGTGANVLTF.